This T cell receptor (beta chain) was retrieved from a study of T cell changes during pregnancy in multiple sclerosis. This clone was observed a single time. Clones were sequenced by immunoSEQ multiplex PCR, and TCRdb holds only the in-frame ones, with some missing. The table includes about 68,000 clones, 75% to 95% detected once. CDR1 and CDR2 from the germline V gene are MGHRA and YSYEKL. V shed 3 bases and J 3 bases; nucleotides not matched to a gene: 0. This CDR3 spans 13 amino acids. This receptor was identified in a female donor with multiple sclerosis, enrolled in a pregnancy study. The chain couples TRBV4-1 to TRBJ2-7, with 9 bases identical to TRBD1. The starting material was peripheral blood, obtained in the first trimester of pregnancy. CDR3 region: CASSQDRGYEQYF. CDR3 sequence (DNA): TGCGCCAGCAGCCAGGACAGGGGCTACGAGCAGTACTTC.